Listed below are T cell receptor beta chains from one sample, sequenced in a study of T cells after yellow fever vaccination. MiXCR was run by TCRdb on the 5' RACE reads, yielding one entry per CDR3 protein. Among some 340,000 distinct CDR3 sequences listed, about 10% were seen once. Sequencing was performed on CD4+ T cells sorted from PBMCs, taken 45 days after the yellow fever booster vaccination. These receptor sequences come from a man younger than 30 who received the YFV17D yellow fever vaccine. CDR3s include the opening cysteine and the closing phenylalanine or tryptophan. Fields, in order: J gene, V gene, clone size, D gene, CDR3 protein, CDR3 DNA. The D gene is left open where the match is weak. Size is stated for part of the rows, as once, few or many counts, or as a class when the clone is expanded.

J: TRBJ2-1
V: TRBV20-1
size: many
D: TRBD2
CDR3: CSARGLAGDSYNEQFF
DNA: TGCAGTGCTAGAGGACTAGCGGGGGACTCCTACAATGAGCAGTTCTTC

J: TRBJ2-3
V: TRBV4-2
size: many
D: TRBD1
CDR3: CASSQGDRADTDTQYF
DNA: TGTGCCAGCAGCCAAGGGGACAGGGCCGACACAGATACGCAGTATTTT

J: TRBJ2-3
V: TRBV4-2
size: NA
D: NA
CDR3: CASSPRARGAIPDTQYF
DNA: TGTGCCAGCAGCCCGCGGGCCCGGGGGGCTATCCCGGATACGCAGTATTTT

J: TRBJ1-5
V: TRBV7-2
size: few
D: NA
CDR3: CASSLVGINQPQHF
DNA: TGTGCCAGCAGCTTAGTAGGGATAAATCAGCCCCAGCATTTT

J: TRBJ1-2
V: TRBV28
size: NA
D: NA
CDR3: CASSRESLPFLPF
DNA: TGTGCCAGCAGCCGAGAGTCCCTTCCATTCCTCCCCTTC

J: TRBJ1-1
V: TRBV5-1
size: few
D: NA
CDR3: CASRTEPNTEAFF
DNA: TGCGCCAGCAGGACAGAACCGAACACTGAAGCTTTCTTT

J: TRBJ1-2
V: TRBV20-1
size: many
D: NA
CDR3: CSARPRDYGYTF
DNA: TGCAGTGCTAGACCTAGAGACTATGGCTACACCTTC

J: TRBJ2-2
V: TRBV4-3
size: few
D: NA
CDR3: CASSQDARTGELFF
DNA: TGCGCCAGCAGCCAAGACGCCCGCACCGGGGAGCTGTTTTTT

J: TRBJ2-2
V: TRBV30
size: NA
D: NA
CDR3: CAWSVLTGELFF
DNA: TGTGCCTGGAGTGTACTAACCGGGGAGCTGTTTTTT

J: TRBJ2-5
V: TRBV7-2
size: NA
D: TRBD2
CDR3: CASSLTGPSGGAPQETQYF
DNA: TGTGCCAGCAGCTTAACAGGGCCTAGCGGGGGGGCCCCCCAAGAGACCCAGTACTTC

J: TRBJ1-5
V: TRBV6-2/TRBV6-3
size: few
D: NA
CDR3: CASSQQTQVQPQHF
DNA: TGTGCCAGCAGTCAACAAACACAGGTTCAGCCCCAGCATTTT

J: TRBJ2-5
V: TRBV6-1
size: few
D: TRBD1
CDR3: CASIPAGQGAFQETQYF
DNA: TGTGCCAGCATTCCTGCGGGACAGGGGGCCTTCCAAGAGACCCAGTACTTC

J: TRBJ2-7
V: TRBV10-3
size: NA
D: NA
CDR3: CAIGRGDYEQYF
DNA: TGTGCCATCGGAAGAGGAGACTACGAGCAGTACTTC

J: TRBJ2-7
V: TRBV9
size: NA
D: TRBD1
CDR3: CASSPRGQSYEQYF
DNA: TGTGCCAGCAGCCCTCGGGGACAGAGCTACGAGCAGTACTTC

J: TRBJ1-6
V: TRBV10-3
size: few
D: NA
CDR3: CATRLDSYNSPLHF
DNA: TGTGCCACGAGACTGGACAGCTATAATTCACCCCTCCACTTT

J: TRBJ2-4
V: TRBV9
size: NA
D: NA
CDR3: CASSVGGTGWKNIQYF
DNA: TGTGCCAGCAGCGTAGGAGGAACAGGGTGGAAAAACATTCAGTACTTC

J: TRBJ1-6
V: TRBV7-2
size: many
D: NA
CDR3: CASSPVGATNNNSPLHF
DNA: TGTGCCAGCAGCCCCGTGGGAGCTACGAACAATAATTCACCCCTCCACTTT

J: TRBJ2-1
V: TRBV18
size: many
D: NA
CDR3: CASSPPGNNEQFF
DNA: TGTGCCAGCTCACCACCGGGGAACAATGAGCAGTTCTTC

J: TRBJ1-4
V: TRBV28
size: few
D: NA
CDR3: CASSFLGGKLFF
DNA: TGTGCCAGCAGTTTTCTCGGGGGAAAACTGTTTTTT

J: TRBJ1-4
V: TRBV20-1
size: NA
D: TRBD1
CDR3: CSAAGTEYNEKLFF
DNA: TGCAGTGCCGCTGGGACAGAATATAATGAAAAACTGTTTTTT

J: TRBJ1-5
V: TRBV6-5
size: few
D: NA
CDR3: CASSYSGRVNQPQHF
DNA: TGTGCCAGCAGTTATTCTGGTCGGGTCAATCAGCCCCAGCATTTT

J: TRBJ2-5
V: TRBV7-2
size: few
D: TRBD2
CDR3: CASSVTSGGLGTQYF
DNA: TGTGCCAGCAGCGTGACTAGCGGGGGGTTGGGGACCCAGTACTTC

J: TRBJ2-1
V: TRBV24-1
size: many
D: NA
CDR3: CATSDYGSANNEQFF
DNA: TGTGCCACCAGTGATTATGGCTCAGCTAACAATGAGCAGTTCTTC

J: TRBJ2-3
V: TRBV5-4
size: NA
D: NA
CDR3: CASSGGPGGTDTQYF
DNA: TGTGCCAGCAGCGGGGGCCCAGGGGGCACAGATACGCAGTATTTT

J: TRBJ1-3
V: TRBV14
size: NA
D: TRBD1
CDR3: CASSHGTGSGNTIYF
DNA: TGTGCCAGCAGCCACGGGACAGGGTCTGGAAACACCATATATTTT

J: TRBJ2-5
V: TRBV29-1
size: NA
D: NA
CDR3: CSVNFIGYQETQYF
DNA: TGCAGCGTTAACTTCATTGGGTACCAAGAGACCCAGTACTTC

J: TRBJ2-7
V: TRBV14
size: NA
D: TRBD2
CDR3: CASSQGGAGASYEQYF
DNA: TGTGCCAGCAGCCAAGGTGGAGCGGGGGCCTCCTACGAGCAGTACTTC

J: TRBJ1-5
V: TRBV12-5
size: NA
D: TRBD1
CDR3: CASGLVIARGVNQPQHF
DNA: TGTGCTAGTGGTTTGGTGATTGCCAGGGGGGTCAATCAGCCCCAGCATTTT

J: TRBJ2-1
V: TRBV5-1
size: few
D: NA
CDR3: CASSLSGSTVTYNEQFF
DNA: TGCGCCAGCAGCTTGAGTGGATCGACAGTCACCTACAATGAGCAGTTCTTC

J: TRBJ1-4
V: TRBV5-1
size: few
D: NA
CDR3: CASSLMNPRREKLFF
DNA: TGCGCCAGCAGCTTGATGAATCCGCGGCGGGAAAAACTGTTTTTT

J: TRBJ2-1
V: TRBV7-2
size: few
D: NA
CDR3: CASSFASAAGPGVF
DNA: TGTGCCAGCAGCTTCGCGAGTGCGGCGGGACCCGGTGTCTTC

J: TRBJ1-1
V: TRBV6-1
size: NA
D: NA
CDR3: CASSERGIDTEAFF
DNA: TGTGCCAGCAGTGAAAGGGGGATTGATACTGAAGCTTTCTTT

J: TRBJ2-1
V: TRBV16
size: few
D: NA
CDR3: CASSQSRGGNEQFF
DNA: TGTGCCAGCAGCCAATCAAGGGGGGGCAATGAGCAGTTCTTC

J: TRBJ2-7
V: TRBV18
size: few
D: NA
CDR3: CASSAGFYEQYF
DNA: TGTGCCAGCTCAGCGGGCTTTTACGAGCAGTACTTC

J: TRBJ1-2
V: TRBV11-2
size: few
D: NA
CDR3: CASSWAGDDGYTF
DNA: TGTGCCAGCAGCTGGGCCGGGGATGATGGCTACACCTTC

J: TRBJ1-1
V: TRBV11-2
size: many
D: NA
CDR3: CASSLNGETEAFF
DNA: TGTGCCAGCAGCTTGAACGGGGAGACTGAAGCTTTCTTT

J: TRBJ1-6
V: TRBV7-9
size: few
D: NA
CDR3: CASSGREGRYSPLHF
DNA: TGTGCCAGCTCCGGACGTGAAGGGAGGTACTCACCCCTCCACTTT

J: TRBJ2-1
V: TRBV14
size: few
D: NA
CDR3: CASSPHYRNPPGNEQFF
DNA: TGTGCCAGCAGCCCACATTACAGAAACCCTCCGGGCAATGAGCAGTTCTTC

J: TRBJ1-3
V: TRBV4-3
size: many
D: NA
CDR3: CASSPRQAWSGNTIYF
DNA: TGCGCCAGCAGCCCGCGGCAGGCTTGGTCTGGAAACACCATATATTTT

J: TRBJ1-2
V: TRBV5-5
size: NA
D: TRBD1
CDR3: CASSSGTGAYGYTF
DNA: TGTGCCAGCAGTTCCGGGACAGGTGCCTATGGCTACACCTTC

J: TRBJ2-3
V: TRBV5-8
size: NA
D: TRBD1
CDR3: CASSWTGIVTDTQYF
DNA: TGTGCCAGCAGCTGGACAGGGATTGTAACAGATACGCAGTATTTT

J: TRBJ1-2
V: TRBV18
size: few
D: NA
CDR3: CASSPSEDYGYTF
DNA: TGTGCCAGCTCACCGTCAGAGGACTATGGCTACACCTTC

J: TRBJ1-4
V: TRBV7-2
size: NA
D: NA
CDR3: CASSLYGTDEKLFF
DNA: TGTGCCAGCAGCTTATACGGGACGGATGAAAAACTGTTTTTT

J: TRBJ1-1
V: TRBV7-2
size: few
D: NA
CDR3: CASSLGRPYDTEAFF
DNA: TGTGCCAGCAGCTTAGGACGACCCTACGACACTGAAGCTTTCTTT

J: TRBJ2-3
V: TRBV9
size: NA
D: TRBD2
CDR3: CASSVASGGPWPDTQYF
DNA: TGTGCCAGCAGCGTAGCTAGCGGGGGGCCCTGGCCAGATACGCAGTATTTT

J: TRBJ2-5
V: TRBV18
size: medium-sized
D: NA
CDR3: CASSPPLSGAAETQYF
DNA: TGTGCCAGCTCACCACCGTTAAGTGGGGCCGCGGAGACCCAGTACTTC

J: TRBJ2-5
V: TRBV20-1
size: few
D: TRBD2
CDR3: CSASPLAGRPLQETQYF
DNA: TGCAGTGCTAGCCCGCTAGCGGGGCGCCCCCTCCAAGAGACCCAGTACTTC

J: TRBJ2-7
V: TRBV9
size: NA
D: NA
CDR3: CASSGGQSSYEQYF
DNA: TGTGCCAGCAGCGGAGGACAGAGCTCCTACGAGCAGTACTTC

J: TRBJ2-5
V: TRBV7-6
size: NA
D: NA
CDR3: CASSFVGGLSGETQYF
DNA: TGTGCCAGCAGCTTTGTTGGCGGACTATCCGGGGAGACCCAGTACTTC

J: TRBJ2-3
V: TRBV29-1
size: few
D: NA
CDR3: CSVGGGYLTDTQYF
DNA: TGCAGCGTGGGGGGAGGTTACCTCACAGATACGCAGTATTTT

J: TRBJ2-2
V: TRBV7-9
size: few
D: NA
CDR3: CASSLGWEVNTGELFF
DNA: TGTGCCAGCAGCCTCGGGTGGGAGGTGAACACCGGGGAGCTGTTTTTT

J: TRBJ2-7
V: TRBV20-1
size: NA
D: NA
CDR3: CSARASAGAPGYEQYF
DNA: TGCAGTGCTAGAGCGTCCGCGGGGGCCCCGGGGTACGAGCAGTACTTC

J: TRBJ1-3
V: TRBV4-3
size: many
D: TRBD1
CDR3: CASSRSWTGSGNTIYF
DNA: TGCGCCAGCAGCCGTAGTTGGACAGGCTCTGGAAACACCATATATTTT

J: TRBJ2-5
V: TRBV20-1
size: NA
D: NA
CDR3: CSASAGSQETQYF
DNA: TGCAGTGCTAGTGCCGGGAGCCAAGAGACCCAGTACTTC

J: TRBJ2-5
V: TRBV20-1
size: few
D: TRBD1
CDR3: CSARIGTGRLGTQYF
DNA: TGCAGTGCTAGGATTGGGACAGGGCGGTTGGGGACCCAGTACTTC

J: TRBJ2-5
V: TRBV7-3
size: many
D: TRBD1
CDR3: CASSPTGTGEGTQYF
DNA: TGTGCCAGCAGCCCGACCGGGACAGGGGAAGGGACCCAGTACTTC

J: TRBJ1-6
V: TRBV18
size: NA
D: NA
CDR3: CASSPGSSRGKPLHF
DNA: TGTGCCAGCTCACCAGGCAGTTCACGGGGGAAACCCCTCCACTTT